A single count supports the clone carrying this TCR beta chain. The antigen is not known. The data were obtained in a study of cytomegalovirus exposure and HLA in healthy donors. Overall study findings and caveats: Among TCR beta chains, those listed as cytomegalovirus-associated numbered over 150. Several V segments, TRBV6-2 and TRBV6-3 among them, could not be told apart and were dropped.

The CDR3 is 15 residues long. The germline CDR1 and CDR2 sequences are SGHRS and YFSETQ. The germline V and J ends were trimmed by 4 bases and 2 bases, with 13 bases remaining between them. The donors, nominally healthy at sampling, likely had unrecorded immune exposures. Both 60 Vbeta primers and 13 Jbeta primers went into the PCR. Assay: immunoSEQ multiplex PCR; the TCRdb copy retains only in-frame clones and omits some. The sample includes 150,000 to 200,000 clones, over 70% seen only once; the top ten take around 5.7%. V usage is TRBV5-1 and J usage is TRBJ1-5; D is perhaps TRBD1 (5 bases). The sequence came from a man in his forties or fifties in good health and CMV-seronegative. Sequenced sample: PBMCs. In nucleotides, the CDR3 is TGCGCCAGCAGCCCCGCTGGGGCAGGCAATCAGCCCCAGCATTTT. The encoded protein is CASSPAGAGNQPQHF.